This T cell receptor beta chain derives from a study of beta chain features in type 1 diabetes. Regarding the study as a whole: Among all four CD4+ subsets, Type 1 diabetes patients had TCRB CDR3s that were moderately but significantly shorter.

Germline lookup yields CDR1 ENHRY and CDR2 SYGVKD. V trimming: 6 bases; J trimming: 3 bases; junction bases outside the gene matches: 5. CDR3 length equals 16 residues. On this clone itself: Its antigen is currently unknown.

The sequenced template was cDNA made from the entire isolated RNA. Profiled with immunoSEQ multiplex PCR; TCRdb holds only in-frame clones, not every one. The data hold over 40,000 clones, with 65% to 80% observed a single time. The receptor was isolated from a man younger than 45 with type 1 diabetes. Some clones in this sample may be carry-over from other donors' samples. The chain joins TRBV10-3 to TRBJ2-1; 13 bases fit TRBD2. What was sequenced was Tregs from blood. CDR3 loop: CAIRGTSGDNYNEQFF. The CDR3 nucleotides read TGTGCCATCAGGGGGACTAGCGGGGACAACTACAATGAGCAGTTCTTC.